Listed here are 18 T cell receptor beta chains from one sample, sequenced in a study of blood T cell repertoires in COVID-19. Sequenced by immunoSEQ multiplex PCR; TCRdb stores in-frame clones only, minus some. The repertoire has approximately 230,000 clones, about nine tenths of them found once; the top ten carry over 2%. The sample consisted of peripheral blood. The receptors stem from a man aged 30 to 45 who had recovered from COVID-19.

This clone was seen once. This chain joins TRBV4-2 and TRBJ1-5; perhaps TRBD1 as D (5 bases). The CDR3 extends over 16 amino acids. Trimming removed 0 bases from V and 7 bases from J, with 16 bases in between. The germline gives CDR1 LGHNA, CDR2 YNFKEQ. Here the CDR3 reads CASSQDPGGGEQPQHF. The CDR3, as DNA: TGTGCCAGCAGCCAAGATCCGGGGGGGGGTGAACAGCCCCAGCATTTT.

This CDR3 reads CASSQDYKDSSPLHF. In DNA, the CDR3 is TGTGCCAGCTCACAGGATTACAAGGACAGTTCACCCCTCCACTTT. The chain has TRBV18 and TRBJ1-6, with D possibly TRBD1 on 6 matching bases. V lost 4 bases and J 9 bases, leaving 16 bases between the germline ends. The CDR3 has 15 amino acids. Germline V CDR1 and CDR2: KGHSH, LQKENI.

J is TRBJ1-2 and V is TRBV19; D ambiguous. The CDR3 contains 14 residues. V lost 3 bases, J lost 5 bases, and 13 bases lay in between. Germline values: CDR1 LNHDA, CDR2 SQIVND (reference sequence). CDR3 loop: CASSIGRGWYGYTF. The CDR3 coding sequence is TGTGCCAGTAGTATCGGCCGGGGATGGTATGGCTACACCTTC.

V and J are TRBV5-1 and TRBJ2-1; 9 positions agree with TRBD1. The CDR3 has 16 amino acids. The V and J ends lost 3 bases and 9 bases, in that order; junction bases with no gene match: 13. Germline-derived CDR1 and CDR2 are SGHRS and YFSETQ. DNA for the CDR3: TGCGCCAGCAGCTCCCTCCGGGACAGGGACGGAGGTGAGCAGTTCTTC. This translates into CASSSLRDRDGGEQFF. The full variable domain, with the rest looked up from reference TRBV5-1 and TRBJ2-1, is KAGVTQTPRYLIKTRGQQVTLSCSPISGHRSVSWYQQTPGQGLQFLFEYFSETQRNKGNFPGRFSGRQFSNSRSEMNVSTLELGDSALYLCASSSLRDRDGGEQFFGPGTRLTVL.

This clone was found once. The CDR3: CASSFLGHSGANVLTF. The CDR3 bases are TGTGCCAGCAGCTTTTTGGGGCACTCTGGGGCCAACGTCCTGACTTTC. The chain employs TRBV5-5 and TRBJ2-6; D possibly corresponds to TRBD1 (5 bases). CDR3 length: 16 amino acids. The germline CDR1 and CDR2 sequences are SGHKS and YYEKEE (reference sequence). Trimming took 2 bases from V and 0 from J, leaving 9 bases between them.

This chain uses TRBV19 with TRBJ2-3; 10 bases match TRBD1. This CDR3 is 16 amino acids long. V was pared by 5 bases and J by 11 bases, with 16 bases of the junction left unmatched. Per the germline V gene, CDR1 is LNHDA and CDR2 is SQIVND (reference sequence). The CDR3 protein is CASSVGRGQGTPEQYF. DNA of the CDR3: TGTGCCAGTAGTGTCGGCCGGGGACAGGGGACTCCCGAGCAGTATTTT.

The chain carries TRBV6-5 and TRBJ1-1, with TRBD1 matching over 9 bases. Germline V lookup: CDR1 MNHEY, CDR2 SVGAGI. The J segment lost 6 bases and the V segment lost 4 bases, leaving 9 bases of the junction unmatched. This CDR3 spans 15 amino acids. The CDR3 DNA reads TGTGCCAGCAGTTCCCTTGGACAGGGGATCTCTGAAGCTTTCTTT. Amino acid sequence: CASSSLGQGISEAFF.

The chain uses TRBV20-1 and TRBJ1-5; maybe TRBD1 (6 bases). The CDR3 is 13 amino acids. Germline V gene lookup returns CDR1 DFQATT and CDR2 SNEGSKA (reference sequence). Trimming took 3 bases from V and 7 from J, leaving 13 bases between them. Here the CDR3 DNA reads TGCAGTGCTAGTGTCAGGGGATCGCAGCCCCAGCATTTT. Residues: CSASVRGSQPQHF.

The chain joins TRBV4-3 to TRBJ1-2; 9 nucleotides align to TRBD1. V lost 0 bases, J lost 7 bases, and 9 bases stayed unmatched. The CDR3 sequence is 16 residues long. Germline V CDR1 and CDR2: LGHNA, YSLEER. CDR3 region: CASSQDWVQGAFGYTF. The CDR3 nucleotides are TGCGCCAGCAGCCAAGATTGGGTACAGGGGGCTTTTGGCTACACCTTC.

The chain couples TRBV5-1 to TRBJ1-5; D is possibly TRBD1 (5 bases). Looked up from germline, CDR1 is SGHRS and CDR2 is YFSETQ. The germline V and J ends were trimmed by 6 bases and 7 bases, with 20 bases remaining between them. CDR3 length equals 15 residues. The CDR3 sequence is CASTPAGQREQPQHF. CDR3 DNA: TGCGCCAGCACTCCTGCAGGGCAGCGTGAACAGCCCCAGCATTTT.

The V call is TRBV6-5, the J call TRBJ1-5, with D unresolved. The CDR3 runs 13 residues. Germline V gene lookup returns CDR1 MNHEY and CDR2 SVGAGI. Trimming left V 10 bases short and J 4 bases short, with 14 bases between. In DNA, the CDR3 is TGTGCCACCTTAGTAACCTCTAATCAGCCCCAGCATTTT. The encoded protein is CATLVTSNQPQHF.

The J gene is TRBJ1-2, the V gene TRBV5-1; 7 positions agree with TRBD1. The germline V gene encodes CDR1 SGHRS and CDR2 YFSETQ. Trimming at V came to 3 bases and at J to 6 bases, leaving 8 bases not matched to a gene. The CDR3 has 14 amino acids. CDR3 sequence reads: CASSSTGTEDGYTF. CDR3 sequence (DNA): TGCGCCAGCAGCTCAACCGGGACAGAGGATGGCTACACCTTC.

The chain joins TRBV18 to TRBJ2-4, with TRBD1 identical over 7 bases. CDR1 and CDR2 from the germline V gene are KGHSH and LQKENI. The trim removed 1 base at V and 5 bases at J, leaving 5 bases unmatched. The CDR3 length is 15 residues. The CDR3 loop is CASSPQWGQQNIQYF. CDR3 nucleotides: TGTGCCAGCTCACCACAATGGGGACAGCAAAACATTCAGTACTTC. The complete variable domain, with remaining parts taken from reference TRBV18 and TRBJ2-4, reads NAGVMQNPRHLVRRRGQEARLRCSPMKGHSHVYWYRQLPEEGLKFMVYLQKENIIDESGMPKERFSAEFPKEGPSILRIQQVVRGDSAAYFCASSPQWGQQNIQYFGAGTRLSVL.

The CDR3 bases are TGCGCCAGCAGTGACCCCCGACCCGACAGGGGGGATCAGCCCCAGCATTTT. It specifies CASSDPRPDRGDQPQHF. The rearrangement joins TRBV10-2 to TRBJ1-5, with 9 nucleotides matching TRBD1. CDR1 WSHSY and CDR2 SAAADI come from the germline V gene. V lost 3 bases to trimming and J lost 5 bases; unmatched junction nucleotides: 11. The CDR3 is made up of 17 amino acids.

This clone was seen a single time. This sequence joins TRBV3-1 (or the pseudogene TRBV3-2) and TRBJ2-7, with a possible D match to TRBD2 (5 bases). There are 14 residues in the CDR3. V lost 9 bases and J 2 bases, leaving 17 bases between the germline ends. The germline gives CDR1 LGHDT, CDR2 YNNKEL (reference sequence). The CDR3 sequence: CARRAEETTYEQYF. In DNA form, the CDR3 reads TGTGCCAGGAGAGCGGAAGAGACTACCTACGAGCAGTACTTC.

The chain joins TRBV3-1 (or the pseudogene TRBV3-2) to TRBJ2-2; 7 nucleotides agree with TRBD1. V shed 2 bases and J 0 bases; nucleotides not matched to a gene: 6. The CDR3 has 17 residues. Germline CDR1 reads LGHDT; CDR2 reads YNNKEL (reference sequence). The CDR3 here is CASSQPDRATNTGELFF. The CDR3 bases are TGTGCCAGCAGCCAACCCGACAGGGCCACGAACACCGGGGAGCTGTTTTTT.

V usage is TRBV11-2 and J usage is TRBJ1-6, with no clear D. The CDR3 extends over 15 amino acids. Germline V gene data show CDR1 as SGHAT and CDR2 as FQNNGV. Trimming shortened V by 7 bases and J by 0 bases, and 10 bases separated the two germline ends. CDR3 amino acids: CASTPPGSYNSPLHF. CDR3 nucleotide sequence: TGTGCCAGCACCCCACCCGGCTCCTATAATTCACCCCTCCACTTT.

The chain is built from TRBV4-1 and TRBJ2-3, with D possibly matching TRBD2 (6 bases). The CDR3 extends over 17 amino acids. Germline assignment: CDR1 MGHRA and CDR2 YSYEKL. The ends were cut back, 0 bases at V and 4 bases at J, with 17 bases in the middle. This CDR3 is CASSQDRRDHSADTQYF. DNA of the CDR3: TGCGCCAGCAGCCAAGATAGGCGGGACCACAGCGCAGATACGCAGTATTTT.